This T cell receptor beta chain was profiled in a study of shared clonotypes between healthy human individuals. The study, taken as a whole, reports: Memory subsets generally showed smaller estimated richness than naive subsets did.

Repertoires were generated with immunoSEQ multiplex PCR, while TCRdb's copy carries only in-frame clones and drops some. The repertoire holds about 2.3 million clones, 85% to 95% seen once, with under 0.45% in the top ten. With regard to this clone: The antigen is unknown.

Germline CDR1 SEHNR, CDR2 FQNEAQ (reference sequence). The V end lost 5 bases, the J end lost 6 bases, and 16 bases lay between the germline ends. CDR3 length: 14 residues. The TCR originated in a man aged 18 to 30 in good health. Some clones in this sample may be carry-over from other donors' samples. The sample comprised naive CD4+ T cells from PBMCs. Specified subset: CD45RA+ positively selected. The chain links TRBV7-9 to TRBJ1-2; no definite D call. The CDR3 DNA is TGTGCCAGCAGCCGCTTAGTTCTAGGCGATGGCTACACCTTC. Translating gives CASSRLVLGDGYTF.